In its sample, the clone carrying this TCR beta chain was seen many times. Time point given: patch test 1, 2 weeks after DPC sensitization. This sample's treatment: therapeutic diphenylcyclopropenone sensitization with weekly scalp DPC. The starting material, unfractionated whole blood, was used for total RNA extraction. It was the library that attached unique molecular identifiers to individual cDNA molecules. TCRdb analysed the RACE reads with MiXCR anew, one entry per CDR3 protein. Of a few hundred thousand distinct CDR3 sequences listed, about 4.8% are singletons. This sample was included in a study of human T cells and chemical hapten exposure. Overall study context: Patients' scalps got diphenylcyclopropenone weekly throughout the approximately 23-week study.

With 2 bases removed from V and 0 bases from J, the gap between germline ends came to 7 bases. The germline V gene has CDR1 SGHKS and CDR2 YYEKEE (reference sequence). This CDR3 is built from 14 residues. V gene TRBV5-5 combines with J gene TRBJ2-3, with D perhaps matching TRBD1 (5 bases). This receptor was identified in a woman between 45 and 60 years old with alopecia areata. Some clones in this sample may be carry-over from other donors' samples. The specimen was whole blood, collected in connection with sensitization to the hapten diphenylcyclopropenone (DPC). The CDR3 loop is CASSFQGSTDTQYF. In DNA form, the CDR3 reads TGTGCCAGCAGCTTTCAGGGTAGCACAGATACGCAGTATTTT.